The 22 T cell receptor beta chains below all came from one sample that was sequenced in a study of T cell responses to AZD1222 COVID-19 vaccine. Here immunoSEQ multiplex PCR was the method, and the copy in TCRdb shows in-frame clones only, minus some. The sample lists just under 95,000 clones, 70% to 90% occurring once. Sequencing used peripheral blood, obtained on day 0 of AZD1222 vaccination. Receptors were obtained from an adult in good health.

The V call is TRBV7-2, the J call TRBJ1-6; D not resolved. Per germline, CDR1 SGHTA and CDR2 FQGNSA. V lost 0 bases, J lost 2 bases, and 2 bases lay in between. This CDR3 spans 14 amino acids. The CDR3 is CASSLATYNSPLHF. Here the CDR3 DNA reads TGTGCCAGCAGCTTAGCAACCTATAATTCACCCCTCCACTTT.

This sequence joins TRBV7-2 and TRBJ2-7; D is ambiguous. V was trimmed by 1 base and J by 2 bases, leaving 12 bases between them. Germline lookup yields CDR1 SGHTA and CDR2 FQGNSA. The CDR3 is 15 amino acids. CDR3 sequence (DNA): TGTGCCAGCAGCTTAGTCTCACTAACGGCCTACGAGCAGTACTTC. This sequence encodes CASSLVSLTAYEQYF.

The gene calls are TRBV4-1 and TRBJ2-1; D not certain. Trimming shortened V by 0 bases and J by 3 bases, and 12 bases separated the two germline ends. CDR1 and CDR2 (germline): MGHRA, YSYEKL. The CDR3 length is 16 residues. The CDR3 nucleotides are TGCGCCAGCAGCCAAGATTCGGCTGACGTCTACAATGAGCAGTTCTTC. This translates into CASSQDSADVYNEQFF.

The chain has TRBV7-3 and TRBJ1-6; no clear D gene. Germline-derived CDR1 and CDR2 are SGHTA and FQGTGA. Trimming removed 3 bases at V and 4 bases at J, with 4 bases between. The length of the CDR3 is 13 residues. The CDR3 region is CASSFNYNSPLHF. CDR3 nucleotide sequence: TGTGCCAGCAGCTTTAATTATAATTCACCCCTCCACTTT.

The gene calls are TRBV18 and TRBJ1-1, with D maybe TRBD1 (5 bases). Trimming stripped 3 bases from V and 4 bases from J, with 12 bases between. Germline assignment: CDR1 KGHSH and CDR2 LQKENI. CDR3 size: 14 residues. CDR3 amino acids: CASSPQGFFTEAFF. The DNA for the CDR3 is TGTGCCAGCTCACCGCAGGGCTTCTTCACTGAAGCTTTCTTT.

This clone has only a few counts. The chain carries TRBV29-1 and TRBJ2-7; 11 bases align to TRBD2. The germline CDR1 and CDR2 sequences are SQVTM and ANQGSEA. V trimming: 7 bases; J trimming: 6 bases; junction bases outside the gene matches: 8. The CDR3 is made up of 13 amino acids. In DNA form, the CDR3 reads TGCAGCGCTGTTAGCGGGGGGGCGGGCGAGCAGTACTTC. Translation gives CSAVSGGAGEQYF.

The rearrangement joins TRBV13 to TRBJ1-6; 8 bases match TRBD1. V shed 4 bases, J shed 7 bases, and the junction held 6 bases outside the gene matches. Germline lookup yields CDR1 PRHDT and CDR2 FYEKMQ (reference sequence). The CDR3 sequence is 15 residues long. The CDR3 DNA reads as TGTGCCAGCAGCTCGACAGGGGCTAGGAATTCACCCCTCCACTTT. This codes for CASSSTGARNSPLHF.

V is TRBV7-6 and J is TRBJ2-5; TRBD1 agrees at 7 bases. CDR1 SGHVS and CDR2 FNYEAQ come from the germline V gene. This CDR3 is built from 15 residues. The V and J ends lost 2 bases and 5 bases, in that order; junction bases with no gene match: 8. DNA of the CDR3: TGTGCCAGCAGCTTAATAAGGGGGCAGTGGGAGACCCAGTACTTC. Protein sequence: CASSLIRGQWETQYF.

For the CDR3, the DNA is TGTGCCAGAAGCGTCGGACGGAGACAAGAGACCCAGTACTTC. This gives the protein CARSVGRRQETQYF. The chain joins TRBV5-3 to TRBJ2-5; D gene ambiguous. TRBV5-3 is given ORF status, its function remaining uncertain. V was shortened by 4 bases and J by 2 bases, with 12 bases between the two germline ends. The CDR3 contains 14 residues.

This clone occurred a few times. The V and J genes are TRBV7-9 and TRBJ1-2, with D hard to call. This CDR3 region has 15 residues. CDR1 is SEHNR, CDR2 FQNEAQ, per germline (reference sequence). Trimming removed 1 base from V and 5 bases from J, with 14 bases in between. The CDR3 sequence is CASSLGGNSHYGYTF. DNA of the CDR3: TGTGCCAGCAGCTTAGGTGGAAACAGCCATTATGGCTACACCTTC. Variable domain in full (rest from reference TRBV7-9 and TRBJ1-2): DTGVSQNPRHKITKRGQNVTFRCDPISEHNRLYWYRQTLGQGPEFLTYFQNEAQLEKSRLLSDRFSAERPKGSFSTLEIQRTEQGDSAMYLCASSLGGNSHYGYTFGSGTRLTVV.

This clone was found a few times. The chain employs TRBV5-6 and TRBJ2-5; 8 bases are a match to TRBD1. V shed 0 bases, J shed 1 base, and the junction held 5 bases outside the gene matches. Germline V CDR1 and CDR2: SGHDT, YYEEEE. The length of the CDR3 is 16 residues. DNA of the CDR3: TGTGCCAGCAGCTTGGGGGGACAGGCCACCCAAGAGACCCAGTACTTC. This codes for CASSLGGQATQETQYF.

The V and J genes are TRBV5-4 and TRBJ2-3; 7 nucleotides line up with TRBD2. With 3 bases clipped from V and 6 bases from J, the junction kept 7 bases outside the gene matches. Per the germline V gene, CDR1 is SGHNT and CDR2 is YYREEE (reference sequence). The CDR3 is 14 amino acids. CDR3 coding DNA: TGTGCCAGCAGCTCCGGGGGGTCTTGGGATACGCAGTATTTT. As protein: CASSSGGSWDTQYF.

V usage is TRBV9 and J usage is TRBJ1-1; 7 nucleotides match TRBD1. After removal of 7 bases from V and 0 bases from J, the junction contained 3 bases not matched to a gene. This CDR3 is 13 amino acids long. Germline CDR1 and CDR2: SGDLS and YYNGEE. The CDR3 DNA reads as TGTGCCAGCGGGACAGATTTGAACACTGAAGCTTTCTTT. Residues: CASGTDLNTEAFF.

The V call is TRBV28, the J call TRBJ1-1; TRBD1 might be the D (6 bases). Germline-derived CDR1 and CDR2 are MDHEN and SYDVKM. The CDR3 totals 14 residues. Between the trimmed V and J ends, which lost 3 bases and 5 bases, there was a span of 13 bases. CDR3 coding DNA: TGTGCCAGCAGTTTCAGGGGTGCGGGGACTGAAGCTTTCTTT. It encodes CASSFRGAGTEAFF.

The CDR3 is CASSQALSGTGNTIYF. In DNA form, the CDR3 reads TGTGCCAGCAGCCAAGCCCTGTCCGGCACTGGAAACACCATATATTTT. This chain joins TRBV3-1 (or the pseudogene TRBV3-2) and TRBJ1-3, with D unclear. In germline, CDR1 is LGHDT, CDR2 YNNKEL (reference sequence). Between the trimmed V and J ends, which lost 1 base and 2 bases, there was a span of 12 bases. The CDR3 is 16 amino acids.

The chain carries TRBV2 and TRBJ2-1, with TRBD1 identical over 10 bases. Germline loops: CDR1 SNHLY, CDR2 FYNNEI. This CDR3 is 15 amino acids long. V lost 7 bases and J lost 2; bases outside the gene matches: 5. This CDR3 reads CASTPGTGAYNEQFF. CDR3 DNA sequence: TGTGCCAGCACACCCGGGACAGGGGCCTACAATGAGCAGTTCTTC.

The chain links TRBV3-1 (or the pseudogene TRBV3-2) to TRBJ2-7; D is ambiguous. The germline V and J ends were trimmed by 0 bases and 9 bases, with 6 bases remaining between them. Germline-derived CDR1 and CDR2 are LGHDT and YNNKEL (reference sequence). This CDR3 contains 11 residues. This CDR3 reads CASSQERSQYF. In nucleotides, the CDR3 is TGTGCCAGCAGCCAAGAAAGGTCGCAGTACTTC.

The chain has TRBV5-1 and TRBJ2-1; D possibly corresponds to TRBD1 (6 bases). The V gene lost 0 bases and the J gene lost 10 bases, with 8 bases spanning the gap. The CDR3 runs to 12 residues. The germline V gene has CDR1 SGHRS and CDR2 YFSETQ. The CDR3 bases are TGCGCCAGCAGCTTGGCCGGGACAGAGCAGTTCTTC. This sequence encodes CASSLAGTEQFF.

The J gene is TRBJ1-4, the V gene TRBV7-2; D uncertain. There are 14 residues in the CDR3. Trimming left V 4 bases short and J 0 bases short, with 6 bases between. CDR1 and CDR2 (germline): SGHTA, FQGNSA. The CDR3 reads CASSYVATNEKLFF. The CDR3 DNA follows: TGTGCCAGCAGCTATGTAGCAACTAATGAAAAACTGTTTTTT.

The CDR3 sequence is CASSPLPGQTSRNTIYF. For the CDR3, the DNA is TGTGCCAGCTCACCACTACCGGGACAAACGTCCCGAAACACCATATATTTT. V gene TRBV18 combines with J gene TRBJ1-3; D is perhaps TRBD1 (6 bases). The germline V gene has CDR1 KGHSH and CDR2 LQKENI. V lost 1 base to trimming and J lost 5 bases, with 18 bases between them. This CDR3 comprises 17 residues.

The chain employs TRBV19 and TRBJ2-1; TRBD2 matches 8 bases. From germline, CDR1 is LNHDA and CDR2 SQIVND (reference sequence). With V trimmed by 3 bases and J by 7 bases, 5 bases remained unmatched. The CDR3 length is 14 residues. This CDR3 reads CASSMFAGGNEQFF. CDR3 coding DNA: TGTGCCAGTAGTATGTTCGCGGGGGGTAATGAGCAGTTCTTC.

The V call is TRBV3-1 (or the pseudogene TRBV3-2), the J call TRBJ2-7, with D possibly being TRBD1 (5 bases). CDR1 and CDR2 from the germline V gene are LGHDT and YNNKEL (reference sequence). Trimming removed 0 bases at V and 4 bases at J, with 7 bases between. CDR3 size: 13 residues. CDR3 bases: TGTGCCAGCAGCCAAGATAGGGGTTACGAGCAGTACTTC. Amino acids: CASSQDRGYEQYF.